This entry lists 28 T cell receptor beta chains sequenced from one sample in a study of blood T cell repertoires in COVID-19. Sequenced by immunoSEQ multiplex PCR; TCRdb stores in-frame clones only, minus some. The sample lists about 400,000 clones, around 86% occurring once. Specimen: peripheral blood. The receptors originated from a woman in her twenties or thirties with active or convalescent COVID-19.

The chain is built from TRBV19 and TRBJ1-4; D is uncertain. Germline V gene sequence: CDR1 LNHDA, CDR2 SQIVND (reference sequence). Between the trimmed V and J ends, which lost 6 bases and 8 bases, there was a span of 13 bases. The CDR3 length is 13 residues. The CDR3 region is CASRRSEEEKLFF. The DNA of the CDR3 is TGTGCCAGTAGAAGGAGTGAAGAAGAAAAACTGTTTTTT.

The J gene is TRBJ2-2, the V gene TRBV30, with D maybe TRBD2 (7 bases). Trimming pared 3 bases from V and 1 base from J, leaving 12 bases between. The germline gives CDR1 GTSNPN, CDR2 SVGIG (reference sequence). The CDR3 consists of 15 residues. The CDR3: CAWSPRGGNTGELFF. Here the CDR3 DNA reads TGTGCCTGGAGCCCGAGGGGGGGGAACACCGGGGAGCTGTTTTTT.

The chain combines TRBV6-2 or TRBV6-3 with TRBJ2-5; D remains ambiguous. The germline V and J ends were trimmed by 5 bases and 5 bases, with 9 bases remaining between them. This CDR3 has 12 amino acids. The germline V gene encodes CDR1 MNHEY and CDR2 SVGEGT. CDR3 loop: CASSHPRETQYF. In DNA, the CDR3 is TGTGCCAGCAGTCATCCGCGGGAGACCCAGTACTTC.

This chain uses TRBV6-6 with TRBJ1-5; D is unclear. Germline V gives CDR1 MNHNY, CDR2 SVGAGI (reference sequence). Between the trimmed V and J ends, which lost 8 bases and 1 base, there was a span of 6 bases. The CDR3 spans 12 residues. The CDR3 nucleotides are TGTGCCAGCTCGACAAGCAATCAGCCCCAGCATTTT. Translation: CASSTSNQPQHF.

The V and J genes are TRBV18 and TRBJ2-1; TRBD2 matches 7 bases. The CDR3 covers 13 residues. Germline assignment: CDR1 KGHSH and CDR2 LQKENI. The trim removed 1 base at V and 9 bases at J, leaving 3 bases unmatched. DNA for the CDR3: TGTGCCAGCTCACCACGGGGGGAGGGTGAGCAGTTCTTC. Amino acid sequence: CASSPRGEGEQFF.

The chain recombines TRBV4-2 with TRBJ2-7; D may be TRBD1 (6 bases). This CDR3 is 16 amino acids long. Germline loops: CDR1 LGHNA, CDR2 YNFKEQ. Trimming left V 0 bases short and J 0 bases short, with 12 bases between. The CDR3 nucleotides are TGTGCCAGCAGCCAAGACCAGGGGTTCAGCTCCTACGAGCAGTACTTC. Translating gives CASSQDQGFSSYEQYF.

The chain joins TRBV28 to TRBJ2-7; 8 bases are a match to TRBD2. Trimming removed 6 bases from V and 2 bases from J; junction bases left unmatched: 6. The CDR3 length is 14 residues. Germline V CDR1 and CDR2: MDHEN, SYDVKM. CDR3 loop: CASSISGSPYEQYF. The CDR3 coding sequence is TGTGCCAGCAGCATCAGCGGGAGTCCCTACGAGCAGTACTTC.

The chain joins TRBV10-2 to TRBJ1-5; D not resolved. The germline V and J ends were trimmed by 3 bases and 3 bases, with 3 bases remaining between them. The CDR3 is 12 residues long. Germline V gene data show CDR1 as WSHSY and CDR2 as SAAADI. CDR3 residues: CASSEHNQPQHF. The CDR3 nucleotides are TGCGCCAGCAGTGAACACAATCAGCCCCAGCATTTT.

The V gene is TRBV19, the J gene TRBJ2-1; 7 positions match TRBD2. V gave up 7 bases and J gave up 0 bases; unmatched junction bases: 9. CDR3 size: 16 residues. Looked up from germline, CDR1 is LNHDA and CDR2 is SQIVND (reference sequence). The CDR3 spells CASTGAGGSSYNEQFF. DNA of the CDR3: TGTGCCAGTACCGGAGCCGGGGGGAGCTCCTACAATGAGCAGTTCTTC.

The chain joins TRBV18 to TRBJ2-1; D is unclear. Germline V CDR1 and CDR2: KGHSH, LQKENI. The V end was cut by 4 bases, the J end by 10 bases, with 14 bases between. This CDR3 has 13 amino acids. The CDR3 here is CASSRDTQGEQFF. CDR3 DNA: TGTGCCAGCTCACGTGACACGCAAGGCGAGCAGTTCTTC.

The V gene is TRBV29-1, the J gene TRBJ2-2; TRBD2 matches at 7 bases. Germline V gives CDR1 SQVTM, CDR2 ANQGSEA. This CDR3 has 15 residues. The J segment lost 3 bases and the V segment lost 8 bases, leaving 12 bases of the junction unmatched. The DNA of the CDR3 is TGCAGCATTAGAGGCGGGAGCACGGACACCGGGGAGCTGTTTTTT. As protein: CSIRGGSTDTGELFF.

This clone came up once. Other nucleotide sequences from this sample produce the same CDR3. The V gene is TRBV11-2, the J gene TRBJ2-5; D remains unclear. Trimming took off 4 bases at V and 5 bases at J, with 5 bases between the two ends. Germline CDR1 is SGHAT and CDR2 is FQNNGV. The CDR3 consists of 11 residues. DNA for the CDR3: TGTGCCAGCAGCTCCCGGGAGACCCAGTACTTC. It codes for CASSSRETQYF.

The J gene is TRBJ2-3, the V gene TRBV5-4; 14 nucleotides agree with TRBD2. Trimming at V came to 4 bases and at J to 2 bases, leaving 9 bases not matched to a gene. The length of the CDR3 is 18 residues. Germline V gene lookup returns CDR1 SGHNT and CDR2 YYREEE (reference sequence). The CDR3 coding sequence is TGTGCCAGCAGCCCGGGGACTAGCGGGAGCAGCTACACAGATACGCAGTATTTT. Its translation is CASSPGTSGSSYTDTQYF.

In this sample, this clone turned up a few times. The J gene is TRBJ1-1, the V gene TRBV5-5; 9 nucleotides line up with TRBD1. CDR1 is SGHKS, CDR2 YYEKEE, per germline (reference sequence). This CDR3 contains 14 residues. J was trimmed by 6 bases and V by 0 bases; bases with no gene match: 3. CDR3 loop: CASSLGDRVAEAFF. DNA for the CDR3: TGTGCCAGCAGCTTGGGGGACAGGGTGGCTGAAGCTTTCTTT.

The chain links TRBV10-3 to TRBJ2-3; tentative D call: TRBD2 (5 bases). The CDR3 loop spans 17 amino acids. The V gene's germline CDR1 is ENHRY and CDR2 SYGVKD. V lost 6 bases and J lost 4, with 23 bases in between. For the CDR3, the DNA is TGTGCCATCAGGCCCCAGGACTGGCGGGCTGATCCAGATACGCAGTATTTT. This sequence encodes CAIRPQDWRADPDTQYF.

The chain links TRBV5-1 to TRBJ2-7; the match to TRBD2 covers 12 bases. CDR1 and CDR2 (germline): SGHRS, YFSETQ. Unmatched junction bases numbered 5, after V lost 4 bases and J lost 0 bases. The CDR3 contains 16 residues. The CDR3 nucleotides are TGCGCCAGCAGCGACGGACTAGCGGGGAACTCCTACGAGCAGTACTTC. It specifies CASSDGLAGNSYEQYF. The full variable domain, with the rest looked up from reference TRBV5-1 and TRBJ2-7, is KAGVTQTPRYLIKTRGQQVTLSCSPISGHRSVSWYQQTPGQGLQFLFEYFSETQRNKGNFPGRFSGRQFSNSRSEMNVSTLELGDSALYLCASSDGLAGNSYEQYFGPGTRLTVT.

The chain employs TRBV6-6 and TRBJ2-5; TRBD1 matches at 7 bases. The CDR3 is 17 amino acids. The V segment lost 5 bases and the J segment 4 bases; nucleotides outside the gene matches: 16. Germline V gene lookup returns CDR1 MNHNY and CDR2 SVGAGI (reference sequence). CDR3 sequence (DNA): TGTGCCAGCAGTCGCGCCCTAATGACAGGGTCGGGAGAGACCCAGTACTTC. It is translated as CASSRALMTGSGETQYF.

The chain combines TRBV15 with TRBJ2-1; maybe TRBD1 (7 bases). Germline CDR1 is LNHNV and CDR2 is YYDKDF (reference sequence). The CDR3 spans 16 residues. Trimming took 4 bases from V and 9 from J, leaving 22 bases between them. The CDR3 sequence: CATSNTGQIWRGEQFF. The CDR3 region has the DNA TGTGCCACCAGCAACACGGGACAGATTTGGCGGGGTGAGCAGTTCTTC.

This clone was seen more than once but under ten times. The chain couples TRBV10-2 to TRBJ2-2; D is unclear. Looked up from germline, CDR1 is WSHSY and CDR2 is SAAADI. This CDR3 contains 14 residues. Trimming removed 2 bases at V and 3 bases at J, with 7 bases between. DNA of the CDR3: TGCGCCAGCAGTGAGAACGGTTACACCGGGGAGCTGTTTTTT. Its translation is CASSENGYTGELFF.

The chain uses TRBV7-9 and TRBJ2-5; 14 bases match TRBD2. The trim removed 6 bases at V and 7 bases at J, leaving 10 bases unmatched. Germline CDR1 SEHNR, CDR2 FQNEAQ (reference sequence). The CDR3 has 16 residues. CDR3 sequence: CASSYLGLAGGGTQYF. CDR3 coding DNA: TGTGCCAGCAGTTACCTCGGACTAGCGGGGGGCGGGACCCAGTACTTC.

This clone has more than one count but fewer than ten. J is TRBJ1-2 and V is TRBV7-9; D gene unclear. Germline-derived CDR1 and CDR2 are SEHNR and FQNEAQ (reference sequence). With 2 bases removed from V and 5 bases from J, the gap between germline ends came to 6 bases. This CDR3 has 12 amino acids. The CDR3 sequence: CASSLNRYGYTF. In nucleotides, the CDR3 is TGTGCCAGCAGCTTAAATCGGTATGGCTACACCTTC.

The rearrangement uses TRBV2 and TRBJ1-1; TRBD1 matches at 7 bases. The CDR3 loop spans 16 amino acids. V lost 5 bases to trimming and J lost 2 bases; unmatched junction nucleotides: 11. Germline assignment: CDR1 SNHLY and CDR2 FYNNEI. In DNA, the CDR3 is TGTGCCAGCAGTCCTTTCCGAGGACAGGCTAACACTGAAGCTTTCTTT. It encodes CASSPFRGQANTEAFF.

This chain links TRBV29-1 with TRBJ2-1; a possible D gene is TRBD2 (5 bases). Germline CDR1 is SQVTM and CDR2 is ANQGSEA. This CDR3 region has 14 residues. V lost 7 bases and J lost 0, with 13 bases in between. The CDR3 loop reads CSGRLSSSYNEQFF. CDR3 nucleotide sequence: TGCAGCGGGAGGCTCTCCAGCTCCTACAATGAGCAGTTCTTC.

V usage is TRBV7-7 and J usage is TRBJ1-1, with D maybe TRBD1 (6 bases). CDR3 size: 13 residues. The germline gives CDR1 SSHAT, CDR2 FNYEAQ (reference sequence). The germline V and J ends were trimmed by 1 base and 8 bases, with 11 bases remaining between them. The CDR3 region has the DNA TGTGCCAGCAGCTTAGGGGCCGGGACAGAAGCTTTCTTT. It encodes CASSLGAGTEAFF.

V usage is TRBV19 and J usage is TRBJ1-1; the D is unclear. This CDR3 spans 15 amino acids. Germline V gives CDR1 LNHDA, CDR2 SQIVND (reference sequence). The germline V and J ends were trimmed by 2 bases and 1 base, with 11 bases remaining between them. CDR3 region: CASSILNNPNTEAFF. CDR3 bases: TGTGCCAGTAGTATACTGAACAACCCGAACACTGAAGCTTTCTTT.

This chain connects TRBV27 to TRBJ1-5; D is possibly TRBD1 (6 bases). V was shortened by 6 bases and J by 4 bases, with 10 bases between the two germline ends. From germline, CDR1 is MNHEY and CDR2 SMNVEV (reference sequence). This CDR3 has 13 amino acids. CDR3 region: CASRGHLNQPQHF. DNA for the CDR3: TGTGCCAGCAGGGGACATTTAAATCAGCCCCAGCATTTT.

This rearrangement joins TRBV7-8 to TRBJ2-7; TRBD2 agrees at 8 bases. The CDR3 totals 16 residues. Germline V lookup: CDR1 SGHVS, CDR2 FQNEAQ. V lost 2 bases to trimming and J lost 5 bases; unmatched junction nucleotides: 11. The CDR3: CASSLSSGSISHEQYF. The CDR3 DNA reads TGTGCCAGCAGCTTATCAAGCGGGAGCATCTCTCACGAGCAGTACTTC.

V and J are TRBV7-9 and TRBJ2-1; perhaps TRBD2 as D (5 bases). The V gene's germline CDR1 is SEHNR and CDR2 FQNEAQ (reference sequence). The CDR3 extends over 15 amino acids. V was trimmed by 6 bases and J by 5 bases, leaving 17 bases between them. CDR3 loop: CASRQLVPPNNEQFF. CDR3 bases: TGTGCCAGCAGACAACTAGTTCCCCCCAACAATGAGCAGTTCTTC.